A single sample is the source of the 14 T cell receptor beta chains below, sequenced in a study of radiotherapy plus CTLA-4 blockade in lung cancer. The method was immunoSEQ multiplex PCR; TCRdb's version includes in-frame clones alone and lacks a portion of them. The profile shows 55,000 to 80,000 clones, approximately 80% of them singletons. The sample consisted of peripheral blood, taken from a patient treated with radiotherapy plus ipilimumab. Receptors originate from a human donor with non-small cell lung cancer who had a complete response to radiotherapy plus ipilimumab.

This chain's CDR3 is CASSLVRVAGGPGELFF. As DNA, the CDR3 is TGTGCCAGCAGCTTAGTGAGGGTAGCGGGGGGGCCCGGGGAGCTGTTTTTT. This chain joins TRBV7-2 and TRBJ2-2; 11 positions agree with TRBD2. CDR1 SGHTA and CDR2 FQGNSA come from the germline V gene. V trimming: 1 base; J trimming: 6 bases; junction bases outside the gene matches: 7. This CDR3 has 17 residues.

The rearrangement joins TRBV7-2 to TRBJ1-1; D not resolved. V was shortened by 2 bases and J by 6 bases, with 7 bases between the two germline ends. The CDR3 runs to 12 residues. CDR1 and CDR2 (germline): SGHTA, FQGNSA. CDR3 bases: TGTGCCAGCAGCTTAATTGGGTCTGAAGCTTTCTTT. This encodes CASSLIGSEAFF.

This chain uses TRBV18 with TRBJ1-5; unclear D gene. This CDR3 is built from 14 residues. Trimming took 3 bases from V and 1 from J, leaving 7 bases between them. Germline lookup yields CDR1 KGHSH and CDR2 LQKENI. The CDR3 reads CASSPLPSNQPQHF. The DNA for the CDR3 is TGTGCCAGCTCACCCCTTCCCAGCAATCAGCCCCAGCATTTT.

The chain couples TRBV11-3 to TRBJ1-1, with a tentative D call TRBD1 (5 bases). CDR1 and CDR2 from the germline V gene are SGHNT and YENEEA. Trimming removed 2 bases from V and 0 bases from J, with 13 bases in between. This CDR3 region has 16 residues. CDR3 nucleotide sequence: TGTGCCAGCAGCTTAACTTGGGGCAGTATGAACACTGAAGCTTTCTTT. Protein sequence: CASSLTWGSMNTEAFF.

The rearrangement links TRBV12-5 to TRBJ1-5; D unresolved. The CDR3 spans 14 residues. The germline V and J ends were trimmed by 6 bases and 7 bases, with 16 bases remaining between them. Germline V gives CDR1 LGHNT, CDR2 FRNRAP. The CDR3 region is CASGAGVSTQPQHF. CDR3 bases: TGTGCTAGTGGCGCCGGGGTTTCGACCCAGCCCCAGCATTTT.

This rearrangement joins TRBV30 to TRBJ1-2; TRBD1 might be the D (5 bases). The CDR3 has 13 amino acids. V lost 0 bases and J 7 bases, leaving 12 bases between the germline ends. Germline CDR1 and CDR2: GTSNPN and SVGIG (reference sequence). CDR3 sequence reads: CAWSVQGDGGYTF. CDR3 DNA sequence: TGTGCCTGGAGTGTACAAGGGGACGGTGGCTACACCTTC.

J is TRBJ1-2 and V is TRBV29-1; TRBD1 matches at 9 bases. Looked up from germline, CDR1 is SQVTM and CDR2 is ANQGSEA. The CDR3 covers 13 residues. The J segment lost 1 base and the V segment lost 7 bases, leaving 4 bases of the junction unmatched. DNA for the CDR3: TGCAGCGCCCGACAGGGGGATAACTATGGCTACACCTTC. Translated: CSARQGDNYGYTF. Using reference TRBV29-1 and TRBJ1-2 for the parts outside the CDR3, the full variable domain is SAVISQKPSRDICQRGTSLTIQCQVDSQVTMMFWYRQQPGQSLTLIATANQGSEATYESGFVIDKFPISRPNLTFSTLTVSNMSPEDSSIYLCSARQGDNYGYTFGSGTRLTVV.

This clone was detected a few times. This sequence joins TRBV19 and TRBJ1-2, with a weak D call TRBD1 (6 bases). With 5 bases removed from V and 4 bases from J, the gap between germline ends came to 11 bases. The V gene's germline CDR1 is LNHDA and CDR2 SQIVND (reference sequence). The CDR3 is 13 residues long. The CDR3 DNA reads as TGTGCCAGTAGTGGGGGGCTTGCCTATGGCTACACCTTC. Its translation is CASSGGLAYGYTF. Full variable domain (missing parts from reference TRBV19 and TRBJ1-2): DGGITQSPKYLFRKEGQNVTLSCEQNLNHDAMYWYRQDPGQGLRLIYYSQIVNDFQKGDIAEGYSVSREKKESFPLTVTSAQKNPTAFYLCASSGGLAYGYTFGSGTRLTVV.

The chain combines TRBV30 with TRBJ1-4; D gene ambiguous. The CDR3 is 14 amino acids. The germline gives CDR1 GTSNPN, CDR2 SVGIG (reference sequence). Trimming cost V 0 bases and J 8 bases, with 13 bases left between them. CDR3 coding DNA: TGTGCCTGGAGTGTCAAAGGGAATCAGGAAAAACTGTTTTTT. As protein: CAWSVKGNQEKLFF.

The chain combines TRBV7-2 with TRBJ1-2, with a weak D call TRBD1 (6 bases). There are 14 residues in the CDR3. V dropped 5 bases and J dropped 0 bases, with 10 bases sitting between them. Germline CDR1 SGHTA, CDR2 FQGNSA. The CDR3 DNA follows: TGTGCCAGCAGCCCCCGGACAGCTAACTATGGCTACACCTTC. Translated, it gives CASSPRTANYGYTF.

This clone was counted a few times. V and J are TRBV6-6 and TRBJ1-1; D is ambiguous. Germline V gives CDR1 MNHNY, CDR2 SVGAGI (reference sequence). This CDR3 is 13 amino acids long. Trimming left V 9 bases short and J 11 bases short, with 22 bases between. Here the CDR3 reads CASLSPLVDAAFF. The CDR3 coding sequence is TGTGCCAGTTTGTCCCCTTTGGTAGACGCGGCTTTCTTT.

The chain carries TRBV30 and TRBJ1-1; D not resolved. V was shortened by 4 bases and J by 12 bases, with 12 bases between the two germline ends. Germline V gene sequence: CDR1 GTSNPN, CDR2 SVGIG (reference sequence). This CDR3 contains 10 residues. CDR3 amino acids: CAWKVQWTFF. The DNA of the CDR3 is TGTGCCTGGAAGGTGCAGTGGACTTTCTTT.

The chain links TRBV4-1 to TRBJ1-1; weak D call: TRBD1 (5 bases). The CDR3 contains 13 residues. Germline lookup yields CDR1 MGHRA and CDR2 YSYEKL. Deletions cut 4 bases from V and 0 bases from J, with 6 bases between. The CDR3 spells CASSRQMNTEAFF. CDR3 coding DNA: TGCGCCAGCAGCCGACAGATGAACACTGAAGCTTTCTTT.

V is TRBV4-1 and J is TRBJ2-1; no definite D call. V dropped 0 bases and J dropped 6 bases, with 12 bases sitting between them. The CDR3 sequence is 15 residues long. CDR1 and CDR2 (germline): MGHRA, YSYEKL. This CDR3 is CASSQEEVRSNEQFF. In nucleotides, the CDR3 is TGCGCCAGCAGCCAAGAAGAGGTCAGAAGCAATGAGCAGTTCTTC.